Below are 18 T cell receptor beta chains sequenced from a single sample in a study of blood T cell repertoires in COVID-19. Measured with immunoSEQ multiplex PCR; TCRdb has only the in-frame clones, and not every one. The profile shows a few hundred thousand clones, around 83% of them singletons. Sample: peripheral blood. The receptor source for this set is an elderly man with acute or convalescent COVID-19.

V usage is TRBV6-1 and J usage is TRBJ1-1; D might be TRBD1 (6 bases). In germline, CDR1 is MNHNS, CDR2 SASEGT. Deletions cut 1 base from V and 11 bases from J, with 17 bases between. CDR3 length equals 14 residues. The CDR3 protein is CASSEGYRVIMAFF. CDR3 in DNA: TGTGCCAGCAGTGAAGGGTACAGGGTAATAATGGCTTTCTTT.

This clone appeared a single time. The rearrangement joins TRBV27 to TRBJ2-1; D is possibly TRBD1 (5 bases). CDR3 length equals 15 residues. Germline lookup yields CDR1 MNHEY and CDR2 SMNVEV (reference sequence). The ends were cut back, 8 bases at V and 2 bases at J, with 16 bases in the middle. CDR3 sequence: CASVAWGRAYNEQFF. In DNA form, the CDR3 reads TGTGCCAGCGTAGCTTGGGGCCGTGCCTACAATGAGCAGTTCTTC.

CDR3 loop: CASSIAGQGARNEQFF. The CDR3 coding sequence is TGTGCCAGTAGTATAGCGGGACAGGGGGCGCGGAATGAGCAGTTCTTC. The chain has TRBV19 and TRBJ2-1; 12 positions match TRBD1. The CDR3 totals 16 residues. Germline V gene sequence: CDR1 LNHDA, CDR2 SQIVND (reference sequence). Trimming took 1 base from V and 7 from J; bases not matched to a gene: 5.

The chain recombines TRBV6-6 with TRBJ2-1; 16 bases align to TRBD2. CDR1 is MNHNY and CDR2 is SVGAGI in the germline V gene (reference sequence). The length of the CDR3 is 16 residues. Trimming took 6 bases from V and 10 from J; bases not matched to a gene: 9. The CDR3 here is CASSRLGTSGRVEQFF. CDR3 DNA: TGTGCCAGCAGCAGACTCGGGACTAGCGGGAGGGTGGAGCAGTTCTTC.

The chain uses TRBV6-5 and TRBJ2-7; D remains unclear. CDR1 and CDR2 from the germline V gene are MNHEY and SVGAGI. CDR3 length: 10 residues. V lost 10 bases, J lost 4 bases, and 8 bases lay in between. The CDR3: CATYYYEQYF. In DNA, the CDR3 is TGTGCCACCTATTATTACGAGCAGTACTTC.

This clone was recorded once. CDR3 bases: TGTGCCAGCAGCGGGACAGGGAACACCGGGGAGCTGTTTTTT. Translated: CASSGTGNTGELFF. This chain connects TRBV2 to TRBJ2-2; 8 bases agree with TRBD1. From germline, CDR1 is SNHLY and CDR2 FYNNEI. Losses at the gene ends were 6 bases for V and 1 base for J; bases not matched to a gene: 1. The CDR3 runs to 14 residues.

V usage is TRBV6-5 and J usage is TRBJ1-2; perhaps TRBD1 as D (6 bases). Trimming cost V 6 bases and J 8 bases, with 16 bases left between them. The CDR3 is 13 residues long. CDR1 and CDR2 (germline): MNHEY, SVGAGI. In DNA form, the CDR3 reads TGTGCCAGCAGGATACAGGGTTTCGGCGGCTACACCTTC. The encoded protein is CASRIQGFGGYTF.

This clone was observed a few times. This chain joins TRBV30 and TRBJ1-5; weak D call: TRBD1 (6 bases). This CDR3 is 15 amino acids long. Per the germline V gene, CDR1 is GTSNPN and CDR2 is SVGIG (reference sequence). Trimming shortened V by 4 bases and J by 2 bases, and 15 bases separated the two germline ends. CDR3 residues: CAWTQGLGGNQPQHF. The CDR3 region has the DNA TGTGCCTGGACTCAGGGGCTGGGGGGCAATCAGCCCCAGCATTTT.

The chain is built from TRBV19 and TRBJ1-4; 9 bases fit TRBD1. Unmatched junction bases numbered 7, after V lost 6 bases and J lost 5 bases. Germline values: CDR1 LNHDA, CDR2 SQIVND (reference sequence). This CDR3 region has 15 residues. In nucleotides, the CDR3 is TGTGCCAGTAGGCTTCCGGGGACAGGGAATGAAAAACTGTTTTTT. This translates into CASRLPGTGNEKLFF.

The CDR3 sequence: CASSLNSNLRLAGVHWETQYF. The CDR3 DNA reads as TGTGCCAGCAGCTTAAATTCGAATCTCCGGCTAGCGGGAGTCCATTGGGAGACCCAGTACTTC. The rearrangement joins TRBV7-6 to TRBJ2-5, with 10 bases fitting TRBD2. The germline V gene has CDR1 SGHVS and CDR2 FNYEAQ. The CDR3 is 21 amino acids. With 2 bases clipped from V and 5 bases from J, the junction kept 23 bases outside the gene matches.

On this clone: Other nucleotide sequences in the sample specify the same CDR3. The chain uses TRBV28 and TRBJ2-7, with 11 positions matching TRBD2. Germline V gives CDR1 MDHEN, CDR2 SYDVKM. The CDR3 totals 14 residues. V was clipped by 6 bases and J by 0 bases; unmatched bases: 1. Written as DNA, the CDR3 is TGTGCCAGCAGGCTAGCGGGGGGCTCCTACGAGCAGTACTTC. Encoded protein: CASRLAGGSYEQYF.

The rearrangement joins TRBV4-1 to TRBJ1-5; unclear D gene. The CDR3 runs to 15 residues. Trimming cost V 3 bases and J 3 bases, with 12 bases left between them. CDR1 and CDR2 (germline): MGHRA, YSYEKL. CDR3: CASSHRRQVNQPQHF. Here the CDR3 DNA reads TGCGCCAGCAGCCACCGCCGGCAGGTCAATCAGCCCCAGCATTTT.

The CDR3 coding sequence is TGTGCCAGCAGCGAGAGCGGGACTGGGGCCAACGTCCTGACTTTC. This encodes CASSESGTGANVLTF. The chain carries TRBV7-3 and TRBJ2-6; 7 bases are shared with TRBD2. The CDR3 covers 15 residues. The germline V gene encodes CDR1 SGHTA and CDR2 FQGTGA. Trimming at V came to 5 bases and at J to 2 bases, leaving 3 bases not matched to a gene.

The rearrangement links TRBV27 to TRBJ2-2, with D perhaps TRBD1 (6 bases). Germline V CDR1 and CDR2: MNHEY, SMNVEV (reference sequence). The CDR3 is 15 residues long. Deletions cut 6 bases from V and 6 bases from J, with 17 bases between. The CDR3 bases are TGTGCCAGCAGACCACGGCAGGGGATCGCCGGGGAGCTGTTTTTT. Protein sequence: CASRPRQGIAGELFF.

The CDR3 reads CASSPPGFNEQFF. CDR3 in DNA: TGTGCCAGCTCACCCCCGGGATTCAATGAGCAGTTCTTC. The chain links TRBV18 to TRBJ2-1; tentative D call: TRBD2 (5 bases). Deletions cut 3 bases from V and 6 bases from J, with 9 bases between. Germline V gene sequence: CDR1 KGHSH, CDR2 LQKENI. The CDR3 loop spans 13 amino acids.

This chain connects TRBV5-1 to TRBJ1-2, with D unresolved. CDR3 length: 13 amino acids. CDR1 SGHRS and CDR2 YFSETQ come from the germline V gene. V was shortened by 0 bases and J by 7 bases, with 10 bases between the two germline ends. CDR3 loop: CASSLGQTIGYTF. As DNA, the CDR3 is TGCGCCAGCAGCTTGGGGCAGACTATTGGCTACACCTTC.

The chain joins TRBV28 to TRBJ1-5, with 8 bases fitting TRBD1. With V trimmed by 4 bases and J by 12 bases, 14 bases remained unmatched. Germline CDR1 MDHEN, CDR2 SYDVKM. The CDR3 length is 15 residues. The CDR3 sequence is CASSSPPGTGVGQHF. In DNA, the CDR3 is TGTGCCAGCAGTTCGCCTCCCGGGACAGGAGTGGGCCAGCATTTT.

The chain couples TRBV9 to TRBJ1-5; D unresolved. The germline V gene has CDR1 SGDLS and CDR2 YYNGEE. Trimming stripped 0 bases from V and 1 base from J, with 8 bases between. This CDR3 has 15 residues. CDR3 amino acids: CASSVGSISNQPQHF. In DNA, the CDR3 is TGTGCCAGCAGCGTAGGCAGTATCAGCAATCAGCCCCAGCATTTT.